Following are 13 T cell receptor beta chains from one sample sequenced in a study of CD8+CD57+ T cells in acquired aplastic anemia. Genomic DNA constituted the template upon which TCR beta VDJ and CDR3 profiling was performed. TCRdb fed the reads into MiXCR, producing one record per CDR3 protein. The sample lists roughly 130,000 distinct CDR3 sequences, around 48% seen once, with under 3% in the top ten. Sequencing was performed on sorted CD4+, CD8+, or CD8+CD57+ T cells (not recorded which) from PBMCs. The source of these receptors is a human donor in good health, serving as a control.

The chain links TRBV24-1 to TRBJ1-2, with D perhaps TRBD1 (6 bases). Deletions cut 9 bases from V and 4 bases from J, with 17 bases between. The V gene's germline CDR1 is KGHDR and CDR2 SFDVKD. The CDR3 consists of 14 residues. For the CDR3, the DNA is TGTGCCACCGGCCCGGAGGGGGGTGGCTATGGCTACACCTTC. Encoded protein: CATGPEGGGYGYTF.

This clonotype was detected ten times or more. The CDR3 DNA reads TGTGCCAGCAGTTCGACAACAGGGGATCGGAACTATGGCTACACCTTC. Translating it yields CASSSTTGDRNYGYTF. This chain links TRBV6-5 with TRBJ1-2, with TRBD1 identical over 7 bases. V lost 4 bases, J lost 2 bases, and 10 bases stayed unmatched. The CDR3 covers 16 residues. Per germline, CDR1 MNHEY and CDR2 SVGAGI.

The CDR3 spells CSASLTRYNSPLHF. CDR3 in DNA: TGCAGTGCTAGTTTGACACGATATAATTCACCCCTCCACTTT. The chain carries TRBV20-1 and TRBJ1-6; D ambiguous. The CDR3 has 14 residues. The V end was cut by 3 bases, the J end by 4 bases, with 10 bases between. Germline values: CDR1 DFQATT, CDR2 SNEGSKA (reference sequence).

This chain links TRBV20-1 with TRBJ1-5; D not certain. The germline V and J ends were trimmed by 6 bases and 9 bases, with 15 bases remaining between them. Germline CDR1 is DFQATT and CDR2 is SNEGSKA (reference sequence). This CDR3 contains 12 residues. CDR3 nucleotide sequence: TGCAGTGCAGATATTAAGGCGTCGCCCCAGCATTTT. As protein: CSADIKASPQHF.

The chain joins TRBV28 to TRBJ2-1; D is possibly TRBD2 (7 bases). Germline CDR1 MDHEN, CDR2 SYDVKM. The CDR3 runs to 16 residues. Trimming took off 8 bases at V and 9 bases at J, with 26 bases between the two ends. The DNA for the CDR3 is TGTGCCAGCTCCTCCCCTTCTGGGGGGGGGCCTCGTGAGCAGTTCTTC. It yields the protein CASSSPSGGGPREQFF.

This clonotype was counted between two and nine times. The V call is TRBV9, the J call TRBJ1-1; possibly TRBD1 for D (6 bases). The length of the CDR3 is 15 residues. Germline values: CDR1 SGDLS, CDR2 YYNGEE. Trimming cost V 7 bases and J 0 bases, with 16 bases left between them. Here the CDR3 reads CASAPTGFMNTEAFF. CDR3 nucleotide sequence: TGTGCCAGCGCCCCCACAGGGTTCATGAACACTGAAGCTTTCTTT.

The chain employs TRBV11-2 and TRBJ2-1, with D possibly being TRBD2 (7 bases). V was cut by 7 bases and J by 8 bases, with 18 bases left in between. Germline loops: CDR1 SGHAT, CDR2 FQNNGV. This CDR3 spans 14 amino acids. CDR3 DNA: TGTGCCAGCAACCCCGTTTGGGGGGGCGATGAGCAGTTCTTC. Translating gives CASNPVWGGDEQFF.

As concerns this clonotype: One end of the junction is discordant with germline, which a read error may explain. The J gene is TRBJ2-5, the V gene TRBV7-2; 7 bases align to TRBD2. This CDR3 is built from 15 residues. Germline V CDR1 and CDR2: SGHTA, FQGNSA. This CDR3 reads CASSPQRGFQETQYF. CDR3 DNA: TGCGCCAGCAGCCCACAGCGGGGTTTCCAAGAGACCCAGTACTTC.

At least ten counts were recorded for this clonotype. The chain is built from TRBV20-1 and TRBJ2-3; unclear D gene. Germline V gene lookup returns CDR1 DFQATT and CDR2 SNEGSKA (reference sequence). The CDR3 length is 11 residues. V was shortened by 4 bases and J by 2 bases, with 4 bases between the two germline ends. CDR3 in amino acids: CSATPTDTQYF. The CDR3 DNA reads TGCAGTGCTACTCCCACAGATACGCAGTATTTT.

CDR3 residues: CASSEVAGIVYEQYF. CDR3 nucleotides: TGTGCCAGCAGTGAAGTTGCGGGGATTGTATACGAGCAGTACTTC. This rearrangement joins TRBV2 to TRBJ2-7; TRBD2 might be the D (6 bases). The germline V gene has CDR1 SNHLY and CDR2 FYNNEI. V shed 1 base and J shed 4 bases, with 14 bases lying between them. The CDR3 length is 15 residues.

The chain uses TRBV12-3 or TRBV12-4 and TRBJ2-7; 9 positions match TRBD1. The CDR3 contains 15 residues. J was trimmed by 3 bases and V by 3 bases; bases with no gene match: 6. CDR3 bases: TGTGCCAGCAGTTTGGGACAGGGCGGGGACTACGAGCAGTACTTC. Translating gives CASSLGQGGDYEQYF.

This clonotype was counted ten times or more. This clone may be a read error of a much larger clone one base away. The J gene is TRBJ1-3, the V gene TRBV19; D perhaps matches TRBD1 (5 bases). Trimming left V 6 bases short and J 2 bases short, with 14 bases between. This CDR3 contains 15 residues. CDR1 and CDR2 (germline): LNHDA, SQIVND (reference sequence). CDR3 sequence reads: CASRSQGMTGNTIYF. Here the CDR3 DNA reads TGTGCCAGTAGGAGTCAGGGAATGACTGGAAACACCATATATTTT.

The V call is TRBV19, the J call TRBJ2-7; D is possibly TRBD1 or TRBD2 (5 bases each). The ends were cut back, 5 bases at V and 3 bases at J, with 11 bases in the middle. The CDR3 has 13 residues. In germline, CDR1 is LNHDA, CDR2 SQIVND (reference sequence). CDR3: CASSWDRGYEQYF. DNA of the CDR3: TGTGCCAGTAGTTGGGACCGAGGCTACGAGCAGTACTTC.